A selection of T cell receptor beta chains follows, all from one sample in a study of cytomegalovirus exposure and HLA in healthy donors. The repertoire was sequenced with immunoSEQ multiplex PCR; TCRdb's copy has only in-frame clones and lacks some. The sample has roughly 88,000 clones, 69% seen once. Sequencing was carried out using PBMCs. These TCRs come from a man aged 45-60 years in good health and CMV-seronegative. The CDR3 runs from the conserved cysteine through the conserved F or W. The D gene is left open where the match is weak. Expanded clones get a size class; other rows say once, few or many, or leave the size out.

CDR3: CASTKTGGNEKLFF
DNA: TGTGCCAGCACGAAGACAGGGGGGAATGAAAAACTGTTTTTT
size: NA
J: TRBJ1-4
D: TRBD1
V: TRBV9

CDR3: CASSPGQGTYYTF
DNA: TGTGCCAGCTCACCGGGGCAGGGGACATACTACACCTTC
size: NA
J: TRBJ1-2
D: NA
V: TRBV18

CDR3: CASSQAPWGGEAYEQYF
DNA: TGCGCCAGCAGCCAAGCCCCGTGGGGGGGGGAGGCCTACGAGCAGTACTTC
size: few
J: TRBJ2-7
D: TRBD2
V: TRBV4-3

CDR3: CASSLRQGINQPQHF
DNA: TGTGCCAGCAGCTTGCGACAGGGGATCAATCAGCCCCAGCATTTT
size: once
J: TRBJ1-5
D: TRBD1
V: TRBV5-6

CDR3: CASSLAPGTYNSPLHF
DNA: TGTGCCAGCAGCTTGGCACCGGGAACCTATAATTCACCCCTCCACTTT
size: NA
J: TRBJ1-6
D: NA
V: TRBV5-4

CDR3: CASSLGDRRYEQYF
DNA: TGTGCCAGCAGCTTAGGGGACAGGAGATACGAGCAGTACTTC
size: NA
J: TRBJ2-7
D: TRBD1
V: TRBV13

CDR3: CASSPGHVYEQYF
DNA: TGTGCCAGCAGCCCCGGACACGTCTACGAGCAGTACTTC
size: NA
J: TRBJ2-7
D: NA
V: TRBV21-1

CDR3: CAWSVLAGGENEQFF
DNA: TGTGCCTGGAGTGTACTAGCGGGAGGTGAAAATGAGCAGTTCTTC
size: NA
J: TRBJ2-1
D: TRBD2
V: TRBV30

CDR3: CASSRTGFLYQPQHF
DNA: TGTGCCAGCAGTCGTACAGGGTTTCTGTATCAGCCCCAGCATTTT
size: NA
J: TRBJ1-5
D: NA
V: TRBV7-2

CDR3: CASSHIWGRAYEQYF
DNA: TGTGCCAGCAGCCACATTTGGGGCAGGGCCTACGAGCAGTACTTC
size: NA
J: TRBJ2-7
D: NA
V: TRBV4-2

CDR3: CASSQDVQGATYGYTF
DNA: TGCGCCAGCAGCCAAGATGTACAGGGGGCCACCTATGGCTACACCTTC
size: NA
J: TRBJ1-2
D: TRBD1
V: TRBV4-3

CDR3: CASSHTNRDSPLHF
DNA: TGTGCCAGCTCACACACAAACAGGGATTCACCCCTCCACTTT
size: few
J: TRBJ1-6
D: NA
V: TRBV18

CDR3: CASSLPSGGEQFF
DNA: TGCGCCAGCAGCTTGCCTAGCGGAGGTGAGCAGTTCTTC
size: NA
J: TRBJ2-1
D: TRBD2
V: TRBV5-1

CDR3: CSYLGASGSGGDTQYF
DNA: TGCAGCTATCTCGGGGCTAGCGGGAGTGGTGGAGATACGCAGTATTTT
size: few
J: TRBJ2-3
D: TRBD2
V: TRBV29-1

CDR3: CASSYSERGGRNEQFF
DNA: TGTGCCAGCAGTTACTCGGAGCGGGGGGGCCGCAATGAGCAGTTCTTC
size: once
J: TRBJ2-1
D: TRBD2
V: TRBV6-6

CDR3: CASSPGTGGISSYNSPLHF
DNA: TGTGCCAGCAGTCCCGGGACAGGGGGAATCAGCTCCTATAATTCACCCCTCCACTTT
size: few
J: TRBJ1-6
D: TRBD1
V: TRBV7-6

CDR3: CASSLAGGPYEQYF
DNA: TGTGCCAGCAGTCTAGCGGGGGGGCCCTACGAGCAGTACTTC
size: NA
J: TRBJ2-7
D: TRBD2
V: TRBV6-1

CDR3: CASSRDRMNYGYTF
DNA: TGTGCCAGCAGCCGGGACAGGATGAACTATGGCTACACCTTC
size: NA
J: TRBJ1-2
D: TRBD1
V: TRBV6-1

CDR3: CASSKQVMNTEAFF
DNA: TGCGCCAGCAGCAAACAGGTCATGAACACTGAAGCTTTCTTT
size: once
J: TRBJ1-1
D: NA
V: TRBV5-1

CDR3: CASSPRADGYTF
DNA: TGTGCCAGCTCACCACGTGCAGATGGCTACACCTTC
size: NA
J: TRBJ1-2
D: NA
V: TRBV18

CDR3: CASSEASGGYNEQFF
DNA: TGTGCCAGCAGTGAAGCTAGCGGGGGCTACAATGAGCAGTTCTTC
size: NA
J: TRBJ2-1
D: TRBD2
V: TRBV2

CDR3: CASTSVRGPNTEAFF
DNA: TGTGCCAGCACCTCGGTGAGAGGTCCGAACACTGAAGCTTTCTTT
size: NA
J: TRBJ1-1
D: NA
V: TRBV9

CDR3: CSVERGQGYEQYF
DNA: TGCAGCGTCGAGAGGGGGCAGGGCTACGAGCAGTACTTC
size: NA
J: TRBJ2-7
D: TRBD1
V: TRBV29-1

CDR3: CASKWGGSADTQYF
DNA: TGTGCCAGCAAATGGGGGGGCAGTGCAGATACGCAGTATTTT
size: NA
J: TRBJ2-3
D: NA
V: TRBV7-2

CDR3: CASSSDSLNTEAFF
DNA: TGCGCCAGCAGCTCAGACAGCTTGAACACTGAAGCTTTCTTT
size: NA
J: TRBJ1-1
D: NA
V: TRBV5-1

CDR3: CASSVGGLAGLETQYF
DNA: TGTGCCAGCAGCGTAGGGGGTCTAGCGGGGTTGGAGACCCAGTACTTC
size: NA
J: TRBJ2-5
D: TRBD2
V: TRBV9

CDR3: CASSAVAGGPYNEQFF
DNA: TGTGCCAGCAGCGCCGTAGCGGGAGGGCCCTACAATGAGCAGTTCTTC
size: NA
J: TRBJ2-1
D: TRBD2
V: TRBV9

CDR3: CASSFLTGVYNSPLHF
DNA: TGTGCCAGCAGCTTCCTTACAGGGGTCTATAATTCACCCCTCCACTTT
size: NA
J: TRBJ1-6
D: TRBD1
V: TRBV7-8

CDR3: CASSVAGQGAEQYF
DNA: TGTGCCAGCAGTGTGGCGGGACAGGGGGCCGAGCAGTACTTC
size: NA
J: TRBJ2-7
D: TRBD1
V: TRBV7-6

CDR3: CASSPGGKNTEAFF
DNA: TGTGCCAGCAGCCCCGGCGGAAAGAACACTGAAGCTTTCTTT
size: NA
J: TRBJ1-1
D: NA
V: TRBV6-1

CDR3: CAWSSGDSQPQHF
DNA: TGTGCCTGGAGTTCGGGGGATAGTCAGCCCCAGCATTTT
size: few
J: TRBJ1-5
D: NA
V: TRBV30

CDR3: CASSLVADLGGYTF
DNA: TGTGCCAGCAGCTTAGTAGCGGATCTGGGGGGCTACACCTTC
size: NA
J: TRBJ1-2
D: NA
V: TRBV7-9

CDR3: CASSPLGRQETQYF
DNA: TGTGCCAGCAGCCCTCTCGGTCGGCAAGAGACCCAGTACTTC
size: once
J: TRBJ2-5
D: NA
V: TRBV11-3